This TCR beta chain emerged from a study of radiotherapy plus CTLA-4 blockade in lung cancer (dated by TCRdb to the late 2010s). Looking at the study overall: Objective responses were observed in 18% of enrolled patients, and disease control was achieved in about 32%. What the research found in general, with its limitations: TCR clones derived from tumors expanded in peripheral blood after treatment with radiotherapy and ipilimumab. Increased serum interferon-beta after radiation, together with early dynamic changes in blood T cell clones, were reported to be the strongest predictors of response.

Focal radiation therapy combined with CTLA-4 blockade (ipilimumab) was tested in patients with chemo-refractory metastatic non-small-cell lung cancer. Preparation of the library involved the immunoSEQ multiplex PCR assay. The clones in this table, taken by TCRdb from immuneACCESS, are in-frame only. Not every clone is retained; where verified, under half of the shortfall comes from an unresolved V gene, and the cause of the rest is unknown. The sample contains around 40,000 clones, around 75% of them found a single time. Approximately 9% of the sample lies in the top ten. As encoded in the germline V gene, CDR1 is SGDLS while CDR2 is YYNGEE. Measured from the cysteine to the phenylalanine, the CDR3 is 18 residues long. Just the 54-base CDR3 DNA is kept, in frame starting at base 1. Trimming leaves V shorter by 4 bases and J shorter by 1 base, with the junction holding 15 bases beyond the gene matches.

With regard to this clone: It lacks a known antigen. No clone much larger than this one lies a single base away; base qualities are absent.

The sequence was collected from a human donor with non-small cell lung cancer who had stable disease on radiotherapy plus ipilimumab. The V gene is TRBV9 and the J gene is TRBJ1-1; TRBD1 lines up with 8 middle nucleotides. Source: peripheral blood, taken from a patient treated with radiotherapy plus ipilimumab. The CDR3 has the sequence CASSHLQGQANRNTEAFF. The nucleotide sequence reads TGTGCCAGCAGCCATCTCCAGGGACAGGCCAATAGGAACACTGAAGCTTTCTTT.